This T cell receptor (beta chain) was identified during a study of CD4 T cells in relation to SARS-CoV-2 and coronaviruses. Germline loops: CDR1 MNHNS, CDR2 SASEGT. Trimming took 0 bases from V and 0 from J; bases not matched to a gene: 9. The CDR3 is made up of 19 amino acids. The data were produced by immunoSEQ multiplex PCR, yet TCRdb's version contains in-frame clones alone and is incomplete. This repertoire shows nearly 70,000 clones, just over 90% found once; its top ten account for around 0.23%. Points on this clone: The antigen is undetermined.

Overall study results and limits: No donor gave both pre-pandemic and post-infection samples. Crossreactive clones expanded significantly less to SARS-CoV-2 than monoreactive clones.

The unexposed donors gave CD4+ T cells in 2011-2018, prior to COVID-19. The sequence was collected from a human donor in good health. The chain couples TRBV6-1 to TRBJ2-3, with 10 bases aligning to TRBD2. Sample: naive CD4+ T cells from PBMCs. Regarding subset: naive CD4+ T cells isolated by negative enrichment. The CDR3, as DNA: TGTGCCAGCAGTGAAGCGTTCGCTAGCGGGAGTGGTAGCACAGATACGCAGTATTTT. This sequence encodes CASSEAFASGSGSTDTQYF.